In this sample, the clone carrying this TCR beta chain turned up a few times. The target antigen is unknown. Attachment of unique molecular identifiers was made to individual cDNA molecules. TCRdb processed the 5' RACE reads anew with MiXCR; each CDR3 protein has one entry. In the table there are roughly 77,000 distinct CDR3 sequences, around 12% of which are singletons. V was cut by 1 base and J by 3 bases, with 13 bases left in between. Germline CDR1 SGHVS, CDR2 FQNEAQ. The CDR3 sequence is 15 residues long. This sample is part of a study of early T cells in non-severe SARS-CoV-2 infection. Study context: Investigators sequenced bulk RNA drawn from unsorted whole blood, and chains remained unpaired.

Study results and caveats: There was a bias toward anti-spike CD8 responses in VDJdb matching, which missed private and CD4 specificities.

The V call is TRBV7-8, the J call TRBJ2-7; the D gene is possibly TRBD1 (7 bases). Specimen: whole blood. This receptor was obtained from an adult who was a healthcare worker with PCR-confirmed SARS-CoV-2 infection or an uninfected control (not recorded which). CDR3 nucleotide sequence: TGTGCCAGCAGCTTAGAGGCAGGGGGGCACTACGAGCAGTACTTC. It is translated as CASSLEAGGHYEQYF.